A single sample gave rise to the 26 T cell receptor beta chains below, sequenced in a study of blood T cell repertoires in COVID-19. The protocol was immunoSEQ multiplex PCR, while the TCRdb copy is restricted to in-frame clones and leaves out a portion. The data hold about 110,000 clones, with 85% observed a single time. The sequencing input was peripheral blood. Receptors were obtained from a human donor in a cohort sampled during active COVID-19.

CDR3 residues: CASSTGQGEYSKQFF. The DNA of the CDR3 is TGCGCCAGCAGCACTGGACAGGGGGAGTATAGCAAGCAGTTCTTC. The chain couples TRBV5-1 to TRBJ2-1; 10 bases agree with TRBD1. The CDR3 spans 15 residues. CDR1 and CDR2 from the germline V gene are SGHRS and YFSETQ. The ends lost 4 bases at V and 11 bases at J; junction bases unmatched: 12. Variable domain in full (rest from reference TRBV5-1 and TRBJ2-1): KAGVTQTPRYLIKTRGQQVTLSCSPISGHRSVSWYQQTPGQGLQFLFEYFSETQRNKGNFPGRFSGRQFSNSRSEMNVSTLELGDSALYLCASSTGQGEYSKQFFGPGTRLTVL.

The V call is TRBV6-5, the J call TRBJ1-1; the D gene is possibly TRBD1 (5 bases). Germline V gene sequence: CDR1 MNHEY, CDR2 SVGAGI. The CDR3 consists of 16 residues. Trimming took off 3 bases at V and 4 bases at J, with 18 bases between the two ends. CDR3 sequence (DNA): TGTGCCAGCAGTTATTTATTCGCAGGGCGCGGCACTGAAGCTTTCTTT. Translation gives CASSYLFAGRGTEAFF.

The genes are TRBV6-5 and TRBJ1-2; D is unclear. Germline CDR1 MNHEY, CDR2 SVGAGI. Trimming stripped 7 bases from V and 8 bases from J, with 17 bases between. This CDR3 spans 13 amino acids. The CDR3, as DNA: TGTGCCAGCACCACCCCTGCGGTCTTGGGCTACACCTTC. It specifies CASTTPAVLGYTF.

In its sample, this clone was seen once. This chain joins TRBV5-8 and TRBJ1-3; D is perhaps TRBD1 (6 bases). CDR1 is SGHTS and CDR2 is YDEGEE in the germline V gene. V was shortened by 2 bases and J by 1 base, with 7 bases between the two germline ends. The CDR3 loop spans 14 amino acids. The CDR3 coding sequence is TGTGCCAGCAGCTTCCAGGGGTCTGGAAACACCATATATTTT. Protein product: CASSFQGSGNTIYF. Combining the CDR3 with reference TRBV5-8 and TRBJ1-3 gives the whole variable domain EAGVTQSPTHLIKTRGQQATLRCSPISGHTSVYWYQQALGLGLQFLLWYDEGEERNRGNFPPRFSGRQFPNYSSELNVNALELEDSALYLCASSFQGSGNTIYFGEGSWLTVV.

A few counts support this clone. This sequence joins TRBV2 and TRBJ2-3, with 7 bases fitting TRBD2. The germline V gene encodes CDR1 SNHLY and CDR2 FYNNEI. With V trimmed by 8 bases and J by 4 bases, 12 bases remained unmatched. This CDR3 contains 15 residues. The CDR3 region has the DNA TGTGCCAGCGAGGCTAGCGGTAATTATGCAGATACGCAGTATTTT. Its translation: CASEASGNYADTQYF.

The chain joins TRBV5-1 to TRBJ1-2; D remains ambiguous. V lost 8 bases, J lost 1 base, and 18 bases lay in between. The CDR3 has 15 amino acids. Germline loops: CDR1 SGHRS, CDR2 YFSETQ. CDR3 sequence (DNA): TGCGCCAGTAGAACCGGGAGCGCGTATAACTATGGCTACACCTTC. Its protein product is CASRTGSAYNYGYTF.

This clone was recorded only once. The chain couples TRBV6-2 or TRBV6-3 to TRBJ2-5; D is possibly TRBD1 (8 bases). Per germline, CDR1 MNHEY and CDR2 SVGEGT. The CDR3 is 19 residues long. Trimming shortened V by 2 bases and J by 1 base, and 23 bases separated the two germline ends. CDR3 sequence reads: CASSYPYRGGKASQETQYF. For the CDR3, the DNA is TGTGCCAGCAGTTACCCTTACAGGGGGGGAAAGGCGTCCCAAGAGACCCAGTACTTC.

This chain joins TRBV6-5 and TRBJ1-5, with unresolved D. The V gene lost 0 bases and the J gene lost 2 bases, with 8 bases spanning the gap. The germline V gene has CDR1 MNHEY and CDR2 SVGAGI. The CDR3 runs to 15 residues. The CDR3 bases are TGTGCCAGCAGTTACTCTGGAGGGCGCAATCAGCCCCAGCATTTT. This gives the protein CASSYSGGRNQPQHF.

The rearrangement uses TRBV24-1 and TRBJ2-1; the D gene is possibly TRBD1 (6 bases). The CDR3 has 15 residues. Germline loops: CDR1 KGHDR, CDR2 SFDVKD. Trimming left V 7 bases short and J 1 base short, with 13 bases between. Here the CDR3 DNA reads TGTGCCACCAGGCTGCGGACAGTTTCCTACAATGAGCAGTTCTTC. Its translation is CATRLRTVSYNEQFF.

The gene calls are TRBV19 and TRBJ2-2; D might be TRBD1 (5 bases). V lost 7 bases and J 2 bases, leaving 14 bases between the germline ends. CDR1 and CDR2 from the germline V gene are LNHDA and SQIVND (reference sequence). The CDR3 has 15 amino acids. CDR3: CASKVGHLNTGELFF. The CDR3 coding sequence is TGTGCCAGTAAGGTCGGACACCTCAACACCGGGGAGCTGTTTTTT.

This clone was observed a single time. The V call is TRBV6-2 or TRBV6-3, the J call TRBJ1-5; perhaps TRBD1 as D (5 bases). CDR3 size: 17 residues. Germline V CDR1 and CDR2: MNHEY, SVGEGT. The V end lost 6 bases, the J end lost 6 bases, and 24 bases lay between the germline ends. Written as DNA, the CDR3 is TGTGCCAGCAGCATCCGTGCCGGGTTCTGGAGGGGTCAGCCCCAGCATTTT. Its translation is CASSIRAGFWRGQPQHF.

The CDR3 DNA follows: TGTGCCAGCAGCGCCAGGGCCGCGGGGGCCGGCGGGGAGCTGTTTTTT. This translates into CASSARAAGAGGELFF. The chain joins TRBV7-8 to TRBJ2-2, with a tentative D call TRBD2 (7 bases). The CDR3 runs to 16 residues. Between the trimmed V and J ends, which lost 5 bases and 7 bases, there was a span of 20 bases. Germline CDR1 is SGHVS and CDR2 is FQNEAQ.

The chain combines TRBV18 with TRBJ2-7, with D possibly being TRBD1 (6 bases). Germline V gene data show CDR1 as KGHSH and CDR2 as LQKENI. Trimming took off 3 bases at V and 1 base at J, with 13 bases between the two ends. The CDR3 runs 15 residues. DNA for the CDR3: TGTGCCAGCTCACCGAACAGGGAAGGGTCCTACGAGCAGTACTTC. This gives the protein CASSPNREGSYEQYF.

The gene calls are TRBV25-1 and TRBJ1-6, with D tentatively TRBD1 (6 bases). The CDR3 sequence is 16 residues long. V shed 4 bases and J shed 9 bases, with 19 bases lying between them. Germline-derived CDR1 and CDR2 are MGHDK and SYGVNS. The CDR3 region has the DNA TGTGCCAGCAGTGCAAATATAGGGGGAAGGTCTTCACCCCTCCACTTT. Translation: CASSANIGGRSSPLHF.

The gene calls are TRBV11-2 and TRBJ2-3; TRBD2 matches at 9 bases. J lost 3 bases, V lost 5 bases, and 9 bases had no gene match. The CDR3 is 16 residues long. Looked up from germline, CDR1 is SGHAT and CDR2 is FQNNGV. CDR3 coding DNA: TGTGCCAGCAGCGCCGGAGCGGGGGGTTTGACAGATACGCAGTATTTT. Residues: CASSAGAGGLTDTQYF. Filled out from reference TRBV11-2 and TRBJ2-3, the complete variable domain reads EAGVAQSPRYKIIEKRQSVAFWCNPISGHATLYWYQQILGQGPKLLIQFQNNGVVDDSQLPKDRFSAERLKGVDSTLKIQPAKLEDSAVYLCASSAGAGGLTDTQYFGPGTRLTVL.

DNA for the CDR3: TGTGCCAGCAGCTTAATTCGGTCAGGGGTTATCTCTGGAAACACCATATATTTT. This sequence encodes CASSLIRSGVISGNTIYF. The chain recombines TRBV11-2 with TRBJ1-3, with D perhaps matching TRBD1 (6 bases). V was cut by 2 bases and J by 0 bases, with 17 bases left in between. CDR1 SGHAT and CDR2 FQNNGV come from the germline V gene. This CDR3 has 18 amino acids.

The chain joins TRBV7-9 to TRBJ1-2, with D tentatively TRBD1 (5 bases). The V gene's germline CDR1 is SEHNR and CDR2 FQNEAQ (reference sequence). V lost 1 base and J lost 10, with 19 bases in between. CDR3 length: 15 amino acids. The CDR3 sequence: CASSLDGGLRGTYTF. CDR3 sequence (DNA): TGTGCCAGCAGCTTAGACGGTGGATTACGGGGGACCTACACCTTC.

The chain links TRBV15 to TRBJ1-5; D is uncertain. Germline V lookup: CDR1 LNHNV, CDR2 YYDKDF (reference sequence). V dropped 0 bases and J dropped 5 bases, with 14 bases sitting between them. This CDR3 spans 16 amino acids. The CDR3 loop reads CATSRDPYKRDQPQHF. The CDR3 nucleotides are TGTGCCACCAGCAGAGATCCCTACAAGAGGGATCAGCCCCAGCATTTT.

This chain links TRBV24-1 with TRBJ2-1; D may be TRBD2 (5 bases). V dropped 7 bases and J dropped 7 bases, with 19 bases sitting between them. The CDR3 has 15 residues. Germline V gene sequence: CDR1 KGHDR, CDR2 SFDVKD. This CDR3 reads CATSHPPAAGNEQFF. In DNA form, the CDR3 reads TGTGCCACCAGCCACCCCCCAGCGGCTGGAAATGAGCAGTTCTTC.

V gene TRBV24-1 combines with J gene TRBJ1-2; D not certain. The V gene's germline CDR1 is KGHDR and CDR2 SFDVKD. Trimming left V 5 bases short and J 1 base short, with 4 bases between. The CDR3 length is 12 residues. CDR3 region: CATSGSNYGYTF. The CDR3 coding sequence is TGTGCCACCAGTGGCAGTAACTATGGCTACACCTTC.

CDR3 sequence: CASSPITGGIYTEAFF. As DNA, the CDR3 is TGTGCCAGTAGTCCTATCACGGGGGGCATCTACACTGAAGCTTTCTTT. The chain carries TRBV19 and TRBJ1-1, with D maybe TRBD1 (6 bases). V lost 5 bases, J lost 3 bases, and 19 bases lay in between. The CDR3 runs to 16 residues. The germline gives CDR1 LNHDA, CDR2 SQIVND (reference sequence).

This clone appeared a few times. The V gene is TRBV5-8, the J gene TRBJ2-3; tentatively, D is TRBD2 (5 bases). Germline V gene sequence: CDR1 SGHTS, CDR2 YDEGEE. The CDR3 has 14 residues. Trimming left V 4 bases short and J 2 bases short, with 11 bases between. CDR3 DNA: TGTGCCAGCAGCAGTGCGGGCCCCACAGATACGCAGTATTTT. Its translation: CASSSAGPTDTQYF.

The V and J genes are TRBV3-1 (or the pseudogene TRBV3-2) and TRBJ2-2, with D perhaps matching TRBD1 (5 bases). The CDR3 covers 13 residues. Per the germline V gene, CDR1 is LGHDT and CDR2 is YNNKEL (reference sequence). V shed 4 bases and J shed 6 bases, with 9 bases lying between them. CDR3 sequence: CASSPQGAGELFF. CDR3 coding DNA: TGTGCCAGCAGCCCCCAGGGCGCCGGGGAGCTGTTTTTT.

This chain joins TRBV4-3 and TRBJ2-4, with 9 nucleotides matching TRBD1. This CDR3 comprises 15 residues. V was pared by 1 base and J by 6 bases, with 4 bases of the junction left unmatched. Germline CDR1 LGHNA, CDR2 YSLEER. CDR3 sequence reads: CASSQGTGGTNIQYF. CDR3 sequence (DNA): TGCGCCAGCAGCCAAGGAACAGGGGGCACAAACATTCAGTACTTC.

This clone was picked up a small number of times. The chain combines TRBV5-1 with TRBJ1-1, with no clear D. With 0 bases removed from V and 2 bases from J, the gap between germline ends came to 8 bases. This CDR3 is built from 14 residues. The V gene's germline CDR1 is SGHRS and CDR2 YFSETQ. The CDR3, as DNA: TGCGCCAGCAGCTTGGCCGGCGGAAACACTGAAGCTTTCTTT. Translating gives CASSLAGGNTEAFF.

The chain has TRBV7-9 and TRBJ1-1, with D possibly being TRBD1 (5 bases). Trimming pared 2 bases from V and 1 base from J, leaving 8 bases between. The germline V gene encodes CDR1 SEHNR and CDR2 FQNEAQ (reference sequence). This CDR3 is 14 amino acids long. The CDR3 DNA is TGTGCCAGCAGCTTAACGGGGGGGAACACTGAAGCTTTCTTT. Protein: CASSLTGGNTEAFF.